This T cell receptor (beta chain) was identified during a study of blood T cell repertoires in COVID-19. V dropped 4 bases and J dropped 3 bases, with 15 bases sitting between them. Germline CDR1 reads LNHNV; CDR2 reads YYDKDF (reference sequence). The CDR3 runs to 15 residues. The data were produced by immunoSEQ multiplex PCR, yet TCRdb's version contains in-frame clones alone and is incomplete. The sample comprises over 350,000 clones, 88% of which are singletons, and less than 1.5% rests with the top ten. The sequenced material came from PBMCs or T cells enriched from blood (not recorded which). The chain carries TRBV15 and TRBJ1-1; a possible D gene is TRBD1 (5 bases). The TCR sequence derives from a woman under 30 who had recovered from COVID-19. DNA of the CDR3: TGTGCCACCAGCATAACCGACAGACCGGACACTGAAGCTTTCTTT. Amino acid sequence: CATSITDRPDTEAFF.